This T cell receptor beta chain was captured in a study of T cells in Graves' hyperthyroidism and ophthalmopathy (dated by TCRdb to about 2019). Background for the entire study: Peripheral blood was sampled at the time of initial diagnosis, prior to any treatment. After sampling, hyperthyroidism patients received methimazole starting at 30 mg daily, and ophthalmopathy patients received high-dose intravenous methylprednisolone. According to the paper, TCR Vbeta CDR3 sequencing was carried out on 135 peripheral blood samples, which came from more than 40 ophthalmopathy, under 80 hyperthyroidism and approximately 17 progressor patients. In more than 5 Graves' hyperthyroidism patients, the study also compared T-cell repertoires from thyroid tissue with T-cell repertoires from blood. The approximately 95 discovery patients were divided at random into training and test sets in a 7:3 ratio. An independent validation cohort of under 20 hyperthyroidism patients and 17 patients who later progressed to ophthalmopathy tested prospective prediction of ophthalmopathy. To identify distinguishing TCR V-J signatures, a discovery cohort of some 99 patients was used, comprising roughly 45 with Graves' ophthalmopathy and roughly 60 with stable Graves' hyperthyroidism.

What the study reported, not specific to this receptor: No statistical method was used to fix the sample size in advance, and group allocation was not hidden from the investigators. Most expanded thyroid clonotypes (frequency above 0.001) were also detected in blood, a finding suggesting that blood repertoires may reflect thyroid immune responses. Ophthalmopathy was separated from stable hyperthyroidism by a 13 V-J signature model, with 85% to 90% sensitivity and approximately 81% specificity obtained in cross-validation and 80%/75% obtained in testing. During validation, the model predicted progression to ophthalmopathy a median of around 7 months ahead of onset, with more than 60% sensitivity and under 85% specificity.

Ophthalmopathy patients had moderately to severely active disease, with a Clinical Activity Score of 3 or more, a NOSPECS grade of 4 or more, and a disease duration of less than 3 months. Patients with uncontrolled infections, other autoimmune diseases, pregnancy or lactation were excluded. Diagnoses were based on clinical symptoms, serum thyroxine and TRAb, thyroid ultrasound and orbital computed tomography. PBMCs were separated from roughly 9.3 ml of fresh peripheral blood using Ficoll-Paque density gradient centrifugation. Total RNA was extracted with Trizol reagent, and quality was checked on an Agilent 2100 Bioanalyzer. The germline V gene supplies CDR1 MNHEY and CDR2 SVGEGT. Reading from cysteine to phenylalanine, the CDR3 counts 12 amino acids. The entry retains the CDR3 DNA only, 36 bases that are in frame from base 1. Here V drops 7 bases and J drops 15 bases, and the junction holds 11 bases not matched to any gene.

The TCR beta CDR3 regions were amplified from RNA transcripts. The first round of RT-PCR for the TCR CDR3 was performed with the HTBI primer set and the Qiagen OneStep RT-PCR kit. The libraries were constructed in a second round of multiplex PCR and then size-selected and purified. Sequencing of the libraries was done on an Illumina HiSeq2000 using paired-end 100 bp reads. The paper's data handling went like this. SOAPnuke was used to process the raw data, throwing out any read that contained adapters or uncalled bases, had a mean Phred below 15, or lacked an exact constant-primer or identifier match. High-quality paired reads were merged using COPE v1.2.5, and each unique nucleotide sequence was defined as a clonotype. MiTCR v1.1 was used to align clonotypes to the IMGT TRBV, TRBD and TRBJ reference segments. The analysis was restricted to V-J combinations with a frequency above 0.0001, which together covered just over 99% of the repertoires. The TCS score was defined as F50 (clonal expansion) divided by E x V (chaos), with BLOSUM62-based TCRdist calculated between CDR3 peptides within each V-J. Welch's t-statistics and random forest reduced some 510 V-J features to fewer than 15, which were used in a naive Bayes classifier (R e1071). The public reads were reprocessed in TCRdb via fastp at Q25 and MiXCR, keeping in-frame beta chains. Rows with a matching CDR3 protein are joined into one entry that keeps the most common DNA and genes. The V and J calls and clone size are TCRdb's, not the authors'. The sample includes 600,000 or so distinct CDR3 sequences, with more than 14% observed a single time. About an eighth of the sample is taken by the ten largest.

On this clonotype: The antigen it recognizes is unknown. No much larger clone is present one base from it, and per-base qualities are unavailable.

The sample was blood. The sequence was obtained from a woman between 45 and 60 years old with Graves' ophthalmopathy. The chain uses TRBV6-2 or TRBV6-3 and TRBJ2-1; TRBD2 fits 8 bases in the junction. The CDR3 region: CASTLSPGLVFF. The bases read TGTGCCAGCACCCTATCACCGGGACTAGTGTTCTTC.